This is a list of T cell receptor beta chains from one sample in a study of blood T cell repertoires in COVID-19. TCRdb's copy holds only in-frame clones and misses some; the assay was immunoSEQ multiplex PCR. The sample consists of approximately 250,000 clones, about 86% of them appearing once. The material sequenced was PBMCs or T cells enriched from blood (not recorded which). These receptors came from a man aged 30 to 45 with acute COVID-19. The CDR3 runs from the conserved cysteine through the conserved F or W. The D gene is left open where the match is weak. Some rows mark clone size as missing; the rest say once, few, many or name a class of expanded clone.

j_call d_call v_call clone_size cdr3_nt cdr3_aa
TRBJ2-2 . TRBV24-1 . TGTGCCACCAGTGATCCAAAAGGGGCTACGGCCGAGGAGCTGTTTTTT CATSDPKGATAEELFF
TRBJ1-2 TRBD1 TRBV6-6 . TGTGCCAGCAGAGAAGACAGGGGTCCCTATGGCTACACCTTC CASREDRGPYGYTF
TRBJ2-1 . TRBV24-1 . TGTGCCACCAGTGATTGGGACACGAATGAGCAGTTCTTC CATSDWDTNEQFF
TRBJ1-2 . TRBV23-1 . TGCGCCAGCAGTCAATCGAACGGGGATTGGAACTATGGCTACACCTTC CASSQSNGDWNYGYTF
TRBJ1-6 TRBD1 TRBV7-6 . TGTGCCAGCAGCTTAGACAGACAGGGTGTTAATTCACCCCTCCACTTT CASSLDRQGVNSPLHF
TRBJ2-5 . TRBV5-1 . TGCGCCAGCAGCTTGTTGAGGCAAGAGACCCAGTACTTC CASSLLRQETQYF
TRBJ1-2 . TRBV28 . TGTGCCAGCAGTTTTCCTGACACCTTC CASSFPDTF
TRBJ1-1 . TRBV6-5 . TGTGCCAGCAGTTACCAACGTCGCGGGGACACTGAAGCTTTCTTT CASSYQRRGDTEAFF
TRBJ1-3 . TRBV4-1 . TGCGCCAGCAGCCAAGAGGTGGCCAGAACACGAACAGGGAGAAGCGGAAACACCATATATTTT CASSQEVARTRTGRSGNTIYF
TRBJ1-4 TRBD1 TRBV9 . TGTGCCAGCAGCGCAGGGACAGCCGTTTCAACTAATGAAAAACTGTTTTTT CASSAGTAVSTNEKLFF
TRBJ2-1 . TRBV7-9 . TGTGCCAGCACCGGGGACACTACCCATTCCTTATACAATGAGCAGTTCTTC CASTGDTTHSLYNEQFF
TRBJ1-2 TRBD1 TRBV19 . TGTGCCAGTAGTGATCGAGGGACAGGGGGCGGCTACACCTTC CASSDRGTGGGYTF
TRBJ2-5 TRBD1 TRBV10-3 . TGTGCCATCAGTGAGGGCACAGGGGCAGAGACCCAGTACTTC CAISEGTGAETQYF
TRBJ1-5 . TRBV28 . TGTGCCAGCAGTTTATGGCAGGGTGGGCATCAGCCCCAGCATTTT CASSLWQGGHQPQHF
TRBJ1-6 TRBD1 TRBV7-9 . TGTGCCAGCAGCTACATCTCTACCCGACAGGGCCATAATTCACCCCTCCACTTT CASSYISTRQGHNSPLHF
TRBJ2-1 . TRBV5-1 . TGCGCCAGCAGAGCCATACACAATGAGCAGTTCTTC CASRAIHNEQFF
TRBJ1-2 TRBD1 TRBV11-3 . TGTGCCAGCAGCGTGGGACAGGGGGCGGACTATGGCTACACCTTC CASSVGQGADYGYTF
TRBJ2-1 TRBD2 TRBV9 . TGTGCCAGCAGCTCTCCCCGCGGGGGGGGAAGGAATGAGCAGTTCTTC CASSSPRGGGRNEQFF
TRBJ2-5 TRBD2 TRBV5-1 . TGCGCCAGCAGCTTTGGACTAGCGGGAGCCACCCAGTACTTC CASSFGLAGATQYF
TRBJ2-3 TRBD1 TRBV28 many TGTGCCACCAGAGGGACAGGGGAAGATACGCAGTATTTT CATRGTGEDTQYF
TRBJ2-5 TRBD2 TRBV5-4 . TGTGCCAGCAGCTTGGCCCGCCGAGCGGGAGAAGAGACCCAGTACTTC CASSLARRAGEETQYF
TRBJ1-4 TRBD1 TRBV9 . TGTGCCAGCAGCCTAGAAGGGACAGGGCTAACTAATGAAAAACTGTTTTTT CASSLEGTGLTNEKLFF
TRBJ1-1 . TRBV6-5 . TGTGCCAGCAGTCCACAGACGGGGAGGAACACTGAAGCTTTCTTT CASSPQTGRNTEAFF
TRBJ2-5 TRBD2 TRBV11-3 . TGTGCCAGCAGCTACCTCCTAGCGGGGATCCAAGAGACCCAGTACTTC CASSYLLAGIQETQYF
TRBJ1-2 . TRBV5-6 . TGTGCCAGCAGCTTGAGCGGCACTGGCTACACCTTC CASSLSGTGYTF
TRBJ1-1 . TRBV2 . TGTGCCAGCAGTGACAGTGGCATGAACACTGAAGCTTTCTTT CASSDSGMNTEAFF